This T cell receptor beta chain was documented in a study of cytomegalovirus exposure and HLA in healthy donors. Study as a whole: An early data release held tens of millions of unique TCRs from HLA-typed donors. Study-wide results and caveats: Common viral pathogens seemed, in a later analysis, to connect with several of the most significant clusters.

Primers: 60 Vbeta forward and 13 Jbeta reverse. Some clones are missing from TCRdb's copy, which holds only in-frame ones; the method was immunoSEQ multiplex PCR. This table has some 160,000 clones, around 70% appearing once. The CDR3 totals 15 residues. In germline, CDR1 is LNHDA, CDR2 SQIVND (reference sequence). V shed 0 bases and J 6 bases; nucleotides not matched to a gene: 5. With respect to this clone: Its target is unknown.

What was sequenced was PBMCs. The sequence derives from a man between 35 and 55 years old in good health and CMV-seronegative. The chain employs TRBV19 and TRBJ2-1; 7 bases are shared with TRBD1. The CDR3 sequence is CASSIEYRGANEQFF. The CDR3 DNA sequence: TGTGCCAGTAGTATAGAGTACAGGGGAGCCAATGAGCAGTTCTTC.